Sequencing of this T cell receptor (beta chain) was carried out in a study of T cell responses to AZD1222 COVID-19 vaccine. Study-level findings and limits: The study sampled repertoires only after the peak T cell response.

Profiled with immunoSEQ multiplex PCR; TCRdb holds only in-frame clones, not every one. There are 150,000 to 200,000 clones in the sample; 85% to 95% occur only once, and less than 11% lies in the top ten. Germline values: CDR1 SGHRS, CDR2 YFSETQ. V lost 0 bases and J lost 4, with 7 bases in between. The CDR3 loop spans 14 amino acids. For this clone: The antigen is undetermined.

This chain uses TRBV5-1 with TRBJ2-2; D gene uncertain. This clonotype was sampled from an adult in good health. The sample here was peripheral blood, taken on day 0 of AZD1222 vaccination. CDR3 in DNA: TGCGCCAGCAGCTTGGGCGCGGCCACCGGGGAGCTGTTTTTT. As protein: CASSLGAATGELFF.